The entry below gives a single T cell receptor (beta chain) sequence along with its context. The sample comes from a study of early T cells in non-severe SARS-CoV-2 infection. This CDR3 region has 13 residues. Trimming left V 4 bases short and J 1 base short, with 9 bases between. CDR1 and CDR2 (germline): SGHRS, YFSETQ. TCRdb reprocessed the 5' RACE reads with MiXCR, giving one entry per CDR3 protein. The sample yields tens of thousands of distinct CDR3 sequences, 13% to 15% seen once. The sample taken for sequencing was whole blood. The gene calls are TRBV5-1 and TRBJ2-7; either TRBD1 or TRBD2 may supply D (5 bases each). The TCR sequence derives from an adult who was a healthcare worker with PCR-confirmed SARS-CoV-2 infection or an uninfected control (not recorded which). The chain's CDR3 is CASSGGPSYEQYF. The CDR3 bases are TGCGCCAGCAGCGGGGGACCATCCTACGAGCAGTACTTC.